The present entry profiles one T cell receptor beta chain with its context. The specificity of this receptor is unknown. The input lacks base qualities; no much larger clone sits a single base away. Counted from cysteine to phenylalanine, this CDR3 has 19 amino acids. CDR3 DNA only is kept here, 57 bases in frame from base 1. Trimming leaves V shorter by 1 base and J shorter by 1 base, with the junction holding 5 bases beyond the gene matches. For CDR1 and CDR2, the germline V gene lists SGHVS and FQNEAQ. The treatment or condition label, read with the paper, signifies: high-dose cyclophosphamide on days +3 and +4 as single-agent GVHD prophylaxis. Patients in the PTCy group got busulfan and fludarabine conditioning, a marrow graft from a related or unrelated donor, and cyclophosphamide on days +3 and +4. The PTCy-treated patients were enrolled in a prospective multi-institutional clinical trial. Peripheral blood and bone marrow mononuclear cells were isolated by Ficoll-Hypaque density centrifugation and cryopreserved. CD4+ and CD8+ T cells, including naive and memory subsets, were sorted by FACS using a FACSAria II.

The data were obtained in a study of T cells after posttransplantation cyclophosphamide (dated by TCRdb to the mid-2010s). Context from the whole study: Using TRB sequencing, the study followed how the T cell repertoire rebuilt after myeloablative bone marrow transplantation with posttransplantation cyclophosphamide given as GVHD prophylaxis. Up to about 3 additional blood samples from 2 to 5.2 years after transplant were also TRB-sequenced in 3 patients, as was pretransplant blood from several patients. Blood from all 30 or so PTCy patients who had 1-year posttransplant specimens underwent TRB sequencing. Samples from a few dozen PTCy-treated patients and roughly 17 related bone marrow donors of those patients were subjected to antigen receptor sequencing. TRA and TRB clonality were tightly correlated in several samples, so subsequent TCR analyses focused on TRB only. Public TRB sequences were checked against a database of over 3,600 sequences associated with responses to pathogens, tumor antigens, self-antigens and alloantigens. Points the paper makes about the study in general: Across more than 35 patients, recipient CMV seropositivity and CMV reactivation were highly associated with TRB clonality; PTCy diversity was similar to CNI/methotrexate controls. The TRB repertoires of T cells infiltrating skin or GI tract showed only limited overlap with the TRB repertoires of T cells in blood. Donor-recipient similarity was low at 1-2 months but rose over the first year, and later blood repertoires were often dominated by donor CD8+ memory clones.

TRB sequencing used genomic DNA with the immunoSEQ assay at survey resolution or the hsTCRB kit. Per the authors' processing: The immunoSEQ software was used for initial read processing, and the LymphoSeq R package was used for repertoire analyses. Clonality was computed as 1 minus normalized Shannon entropy; Gini coefficient was also calculated for each TRB dataset. To infer phenotypes in unsorted samples, TRB sequences from sorted subsets of the recipient or donor were mapped onto the unsorted samples of the same recipient. The immuneACCESS repertoire file appears here via TCRdb, limited to in-frame rearrangements. These files lack a portion of the clones; in checked studies, under half of the deficit traces to unresolved V genes, and the cause of the others is not known. The DNA gave D and trimming, while V, J and clone size come from that table. The sample table holds over a thousand clones, of which 65% to 80% were seen once. Roughly 11% of the sample is held by the ten biggest clonotypes.

This TCR came from a female patient in her 60s who received an allogeneic stem cell transplant from an unrelated donor, was CMV-positive, and had acute GVHD only. Donor T cells from the graft may be present among the T cells after a transplant. This specimen consisted of CD4+ T cells sorted from PBMCs, obtained 223 days after allogeneic stem cell transplant with posttransplant cyclophosphamide. In this chain, TRBV7-8 is recombined with TRBJ2-3; 16 bases in between match TRBD2. The CDR3 loop reads CASSLGLGLAGGGTDTQYF. The DNA sequence is TGTGCCAGCAGCTTAGGTCTGGGACTAGCGGGAGGGGGCACAGATACGCAGTATTTT.